The rows below give T cell receptor beta chains drawn from one sample of a study of T cell repertoires in cytomegalovirus infection. One entry per CDR3 protein, called by TCRdb with MiXCR from the reads. There are approximately 470,000 distinct CDR3 sequences in the sample; under 45% occur only once, and around 45% lies in the top ten. No antigen is known for these receptors. Sequencing used cultured PBMCs, obtained from culture after CMV antigen stimulation. Receptors originate from a human donor in good health (CMV status not recorded). Some clones in this sample may be carry-over from other donors' samples. Each CDR3 is given with its conserved first and last residue. The order of the fields is clone size, D gene, J gene, V gene, CDR3 DNA, CDR3 protein. D genes are given only for firm matches. A row's size may be missing; if present it is once, few, many or a size class.

size: .; D: TRBD2; J: TRBJ2-5; V: TRBV7-8; DNA: TGTGCCAGCAGCTCACCCCAACTAGCGGGGCATAAAGAGACCCAGTACTTC; CDR3: CASSSPQLAGHKETQYF
size: .; D: TRBD1; J: TRBJ2-1; V: TRBV6-8; DNA: TGTGCCAGCAGTAGACGACAGGGTACCTACAATGAGCAGTTCTTC; CDR3: CASSRRQGTYNEQFF
size: many; D: .; J: TRBJ2-1; V: TRBV7-2; DNA: TGTGCCAGCAGCCCAATGGGGGTGTACTACAATGAGCAGTTCTTC; CDR3: CASSPMGVYYNEQFF
size: many; D: .; J: TRBJ1-5; V: TRBV12-3/TRBV12-4; DNA: TGTGCCAGCAGTTTCGGGGAGGGTAGGGGCAATCAGCCCCAGCATTTT; CDR3: CASSFGEGRGNQPQHF
size: .; D: .; J: TRBJ1-1; V: TRBV6-8; DNA: TGTGCCAGCAGTTTACTGGACAGCGTAAACACTGAAGCTTTCTTT; CDR3: CASSLLDSVNTEAFF
size: .; D: .; J: TRBJ1-6; V: TRBV6-6; DNA: TGTGCCAGCAGGGGGGGGTTGGGCTACTATAATTCACCCCTCCACTTT; CDR3: CASRGGLGYYNSPLHF
size: .; D: .; J: TRBJ2-3; V: TRBV11-2; DNA: TGTGCCAGCGGGAAAGACACAGATACGCAGTATTTT; CDR3: CASGKDTDTQYF
size: few; D: .; J: TRBJ2-3; V: TRBV6-5; DNA: TGTGCCAGCAGTTACTCGAGGGGGGCCAGGACAGATACGCAGTATTTT; CDR3: CASSYSRGARTDTQYF
size: .; D: .; J: TRBJ2-5; V: TRBV6-1; DNA: TGTGCCAGCAGCGTCCCGGGACCAAAGACCCAGTACTTC; CDR3: CASSVPGPKTQYF
size: .; D: .; J: TRBJ2-1; V: TRBV11-2; DNA: TGTGCCAGCAGCTTTTGGATCGGGGCGGAGAATGAGCAGTTCTTC; CDR3: CASSFWIGAENEQFF
size: .; D: .; J: TRBJ2-6; V: TRBV20-1; DNA: TGCAGTGCTAGAGTTCTCTCCGGGTCGAGCTCTGGGGCCAACGTCCTGACTTTC; CDR3: CSARVLSGSSSGANVLTF
size: .; D: TRBD2; J: TRBJ2-4; V: TRBV12-3/TRBV12-4; DNA: TGTGCCAGCAGCTCTAGCGGGGGGAGGGACATTCAGTACTTC; CDR3: CASSSSGGRDIQYF
size: .; D: .; J: TRBJ2-1; V: TRBV19; DNA: TGTGCCAGTTCCGACGACAGGAGCCTTGAGAGTGAGCAGTTCTTC; CDR3: CASSDDRSLESEQFF
size: .; D: .; J: TRBJ1-4; V: TRBV7-4; DNA: TGTGCCAGCAGCTTATTGGGAGGGACGATGGGGAAACTGTTTTTT; CDR3: CASSLLGGTMGKLFF
size: .; D: .; J: TRBJ2-6; V: TRBV7-2; DNA: TGTGCCAGCAGCTTAATCCCCCCCAGCTCTGGGGCCAACGTCCTGACTTTC; CDR3: CASSLIPPSSGANVLTF
size: .; D: .; J: TRBJ1-4; V: TRBV28; DNA: TGTGCCAGCCGGACGGTTCTAAATGAAAAACTGTTTTTT; CDR3: CASRTVLNEKLFF
size: .; D: .; J: TRBJ1-4; V: TRBV4-2; DNA: TGTGCCAGCAGCCAAGGTTCGGGGGCGAGGAGTGAAAAACTGTTTTTT; CDR3: CASSQGSGARSEKLFF
size: few; D: .; J: TRBJ2-7; V: TRBV5-6; DNA: TGTGCCAGCAGCTTCGGCACCCGCGGGGAGCAGTACTTC; CDR3: CASSFGTRGEQYF
size: .; D: .; J: TRBJ2-3; V: TRBV5-5; DNA: TGTGCCAGCAGCTTACGGACGGAGACCACAGATACGCAGTATTTT; CDR3: CASSLRTETTDTQYF
size: .; D: .; J: TRBJ1-3; V: TRBV28; DNA: TGTGCCAGCAGCCCTCGGGGTGCGGCTGGAAACACCATATATTTT; CDR3: CASSPRGAAGNTIYF
size: .; D: .; J: TRBJ2-2; V: TRBV29-1; DNA: TGCAGCGTTGGTTCCCAAAGGACAGCGAACACCGGGGAGCTGTTTTTT; CDR3: CSVGSQRTANTGELFF
size: few; D: .; J: TRBJ2-1; V: TRBV7-2; DNA: TGTGCCAGCAGCCCATCCAACAGGGTTAATGAGCAGTTCTTC; CDR3: CASSPSNRVNEQFF
size: .; D: .; J: TRBJ2-7; V: TRBV7-6; DNA: TGTGCCAGCACCTCCCTAGGGTACACCTACGAGCAGTACTTC; CDR3: CASTSLGYTYEQYF